These 15 T cell receptor beta chains share one sample of origin, sequenced in a study of beta chain features in type 1 diabetes. TCRB transcripts that were expressed got sequenced, as all of the isolated RNA had been reverse transcribed. Data came from immunoSEQ multiplex PCR; TCRdb stores just in-frame clones and leaves some out. The repertoire holds 390,000 or so clones, approximately 15% seen once, with approximately 0.035% in the top ten. Sequencing used naive CD4+ T cells from blood. The receptors shown here come from a man aged 25-45 years in good health.

This clone occurred many times. The rearrangement uses TRBV29-1 and TRBJ1-4, with D unclear. V gave up 3 bases and J gave up 6 bases, with 5 bases separating them. The CDR3 length is 11 residues. Germline loops: CDR1 SQVTM, CDR2 ANQGSEA. This CDR3 is CSVERDEKLFF. As DNA, the CDR3 is TGCAGCGTTGAGCGCGATGAAAAACTGTTTTTT.

This chain connects TRBV7-9 to TRBJ2-3; no clear D. The CDR3 runs to 13 residues. Germline V lookup: CDR1 SEHNR, CDR2 FQNEAQ (reference sequence). The V end was cut by 5 bases, the J end by 0 bases, with 6 bases between. CDR3 loop: CASSHTSTDTQYF. CDR3 bases: TGTGCCAGCAGCCACACTAGCACAGATACGCAGTATTTT.

This clone was detected a few times. The V gene is TRBV7-9, the J gene TRBJ2-3; TRBD1 matches at 7 bases. V gave up 5 bases and J gave up 5 bases; unmatched junction bases: 10. In germline, CDR1 is SEHNR, CDR2 FQNEAQ (reference sequence). The CDR3 contains 15 residues. CDR3 sequence reads: CASSPRQGAGDTQYF. The CDR3 region has the DNA TGTGCCAGCAGCCCTCGACAGGGTGCAGGAGATACGCAGTATTTT.

CDR3 nucleotides: TGTGCCAGCTCACGTAGTGGGGTGGTCACTGAAGCTTTCTTT. Translated: CASSRSGVVTEAFF. V and J are TRBV18 and TRBJ1-1; no clear D gene. V was clipped by 4 bases and J by 4 bases, with 13 bases between them. The CDR3 length is 14 residues. Germline V gene lookup returns CDR1 KGHSH and CDR2 LQKENI.

A few counts support this clone. The genes are TRBV7-2 and TRBJ1-1; possibly TRBD1 for D (5 bases). The V end was cut by 3 bases, the J end by 4 bases, with 12 bases between. The CDR3 is 14 residues long. The germline gives CDR1 SGHTA, CDR2 FQGNSA. In DNA, the CDR3 is TGTGCCAGCAGCTTGGTGAGGGGTAGCACTGAAGCTTTCTTT. Translated: CASSLVRGSTEAFF. The complete variable domain, with remaining parts taken from reference TRBV7-2 and TRBJ1-1, reads GAGVSQSPSNKVTEKGKDVELRCDPISGHTALYWYRQSLGQGLEFLIYFQGNSAPDKSGLPSDRFSAERTGGSVSTLTIQRTQQEDSAVYLCASSLVRGSTEAFFGQGTRLTVV.

CDR3 nucleotide sequence: TGTGCCAGCAGCCGCGGGGACAGGGAAAACAATGAGCAGTTCTTC. Protein: CASSRGDRENNEQFF. The chain combines TRBV6-5 with TRBJ2-1; 9 positions agree with TRBD1. The V gene's germline CDR1 is MNHEY and CDR2 SVGAGI. The CDR3 covers 15 residues. Trimming removed 6 bases from V and 5 bases from J; junction bases left unmatched: 8.

The CDR3 region is CASTGLAVETQYF. CDR3 DNA sequence: TGCGCCAGCACCGGACTAGCTGTAGAGACCCAGTACTTC. V usage is TRBV5-1 and J usage is TRBJ2-5, with TRBD2 matching over 8 bases. V lost 6 bases to trimming and J lost 4 bases; unmatched junction nucleotides: 5. The CDR3 totals 13 residues. Germline V lookup: CDR1 SGHRS, CDR2 YFSETQ.

This clone was observed a handful of times. The chain recombines TRBV7-9 with TRBJ2-1, with 9 bases fitting TRBD1. The germline V gene has CDR1 SEHNR and CDR2 FQNEAQ (reference sequence). The CDR3 contains 12 residues. The V and J ends lost 4 bases and 13 bases, in that order; junction bases with no gene match: 5. The CDR3 sequence: CASSYGQGRQFF. As DNA, the CDR3 is TGTGCCAGCAGCTACGGACAGGGGAGACAGTTCTTC.

This clone was seen a few times. This sequence joins TRBV7-2 and TRBJ2-5; TRBD2 is a possible D gene (6 bases). V lost 2 bases, J lost 5 bases, and 18 bases lay in between. The CDR3 covers 16 residues. CDR1 is SGHTA, CDR2 FQGNSA, per germline. This CDR3 is CASSLYNAAGRETQYF. The CDR3 bases are TGTGCCAGCAGCTTATATAACGCGGCGGGGAGGGAGACCCAGTACTTC. Full variable domain (outside the CDR3, taken from reference TRBV7-2 and TRBJ2-5): GAGVSQSPSNKVTEKGKDVELRCDPISGHTALYWYRQSLGQGLEFLIYFQGNSAPDKSGLPSDRFSAERTGGSVSTLTIQRTQQEDSAVYLCASSLYNAAGRETQYFGPGTRLLVL.

Points on this clone: Distinct nucleotide sequences in the sample also encode this CDR3. This sequence joins TRBV5-1 and TRBJ2-7; D is unclear. This CDR3 region has 11 residues. The germline V and J ends were trimmed by 3 bases and 2 bases, with 3 bases remaining between them. Germline V gene lookup returns CDR1 SGHRS and CDR2 YFSETQ. CDR3 protein: CASSSAYEQYF. DNA of the CDR3: TGCGCCAGCAGCTCAGCCTACGAGCAGTACTTC.

This chain connects TRBV18 to TRBJ2-5, with 7 nucleotides matching TRBD1. Trimming cost V 4 bases and J 4 bases; bases outside gene matches: 15. CDR3 length: 17 amino acids. Germline V gives CDR1 KGHSH, CDR2 LQKENI. In DNA, the CDR3 is TGTGCCAGCTCACAATACAGGGGAAGTATCCCCACAGAGACCCAGTACTTC. It translates to CASSQYRGSIPTETQYF.

This clone was detected a few times. The genes are TRBV9 and TRBJ1-1, with a possible D match to TRBD1 (5 bases). The CDR3 length is 15 residues. Trimming pared 0 bases from V and 4 bases from J, leaving 13 bases between. The germline gives CDR1 SGDLS, CDR2 YYNGEE. As DNA, the CDR3 is TGTGCCAGCAGCGTAGATGGGGGTGCTTCCACTGAAGCTTTCTTT. This codes for CASSVDGGASTEAFF.

A few counts support this clone. CDR3 amino acids: CASSLRMGTPETQYF. The CDR3 nucleotides read TGCGCCAGCAGCTTGAGGATGGGGACCCCAGAGACCCAGTACTTC. The chain joins TRBV5-1 to TRBJ2-5; D assignment may be TRBD1 or TRBD2 (5 bases each). The CDR3 has 15 residues. The germline V gene has CDR1 SGHRS and CDR2 YFSETQ. V lost 1 base to trimming and J lost 4 bases, with 14 bases between them. The full variable domain, its missing parts supplied by reference TRBV5-1 and TRBJ2-5, is KAGVTQTPRYLIKTRGQQVTLSCSPISGHRSVSWYQQTPGQGLQFLFEYFSETQRNKGNFPGRFSGRQFSNSRSEMNVSTLELGDSALYLCASSLRMGTPETQYFGPGTRLLVL.

The V gene is TRBV7-9, the J gene TRBJ1-5; 8 bases line up with TRBD1. This CDR3 has 18 residues. V was pared by 2 bases and J by 1 base, with 10 bases of the junction left unmatched. CDR1 is SEHNR, CDR2 FQNEAQ, per germline (reference sequence). The CDR3 here is CASSLTRTGQTSNQPQHF. DNA of the CDR3: TGTGCCAGCAGCTTAACCCGGACAGGGCAGACGAGCAATCAGCCCCAGCATTTT.

The V gene is TRBV5-6, the J gene TRBJ1-2; no firm D call. From germline, CDR1 is SGHDT and CDR2 YYEEEE. This CDR3 contains 15 residues. The V end was cut by 4 bases, the J end by 4 bases, with 17 bases between. The CDR3 DNA sequence: TGTGCCAGCAGCCTGGGAGGAGGGAATAGCTATGGCTACACCTTC. Protein: CASSLGGGNSYGYTF.